The 18 T cell receptor beta chains listed next were all sequenced from one sample in a study of blood T cells in healthy people across ages. Sample-barcoded 5' priming and a J-beta primer mix drove a second PCR of roughly 6 to 12 cycles. From the 5' RACE reads, TCRdb called clonotypes with MiXCR, one entry per CDR3 protein. Here the sample spans 540,000 or so distinct CDR3 sequences, around 48% being singletons. The sample taken for sequencing was blood. These receptors all stem from a man older than 75 in good health.

The gene calls are TRBV28 and TRBJ2-3; D may be TRBD2 (6 bases). The CDR3 totals 13 residues. Trimming shortened V by 6 bases and J by 2 bases, and 9 bases separated the two germline ends. Germline CDR1 MDHEN, CDR2 SYDVKM. CDR3 protein: CASSGGYTDTQYF. The CDR3, as DNA: TGTGCCAGCAGCGGGGGTTACACAGATACGCAGTATTTT.

A few counts support this clonotype. The rearrangement links TRBV20-1 to TRBJ2-1, with unresolved D. From germline, CDR1 is DFQATT and CDR2 SNEGSKA (reference sequence). This CDR3 spans 14 amino acids. V was cut by 1 base and J by 7 bases, with 14 bases left in between. CDR3 nucleotide sequence: TGCAGTGCTAGAGTCCTTGACTGGGAAAATGAGCAGTTCTTC. Translation gives CSARVLDWENEQFF.

This clonotype was counted at least ten times. The chain uses TRBV6-6 and TRBJ2-1; D not resolved. V gave up 2 bases and J gave up 0 bases, with 8 bases separating them. Per the germline V gene, CDR1 is MNHNY and CDR2 is SVGAGI (reference sequence). The CDR3 is made up of 15 amino acids. The CDR3 DNA sequence: TGTGCCAGCAGTTACAGGGCTAGCTCCTACAATGAGCAGTTCTTC. Protein: CASSYRASSYNEQFF.

The table lists this clonotype with many counts. The chain is built from TRBV12-3 or TRBV12-4 and TRBJ2-5; maybe TRBD1 (5 bases). Trimming cost V 4 bases and J 9 bases, with 15 bases left between them. This CDR3 has 13 residues. The CDR3 protein is CASSYQDNGPQYF. DNA for the CDR3: TGTGCCAGCAGTTATCAGGACAATGGGCCCCAGTACTTC.

This clonotype appeared a single time. J is TRBJ1-1 and V is TRBV29-1; 11 bases align to TRBD1. The CDR3 spans 12 residues. After removal of 6 bases from V and 3 bases from J, the junction contained 0 bases not matched to a gene. Germline-derived CDR1 and CDR2 are SQVTM and ANQGSEA. CDR3 region: CSVGQGDTEAFF. CDR3 DNA: TGCAGCGTGGGACAGGGGGACACTGAAGCTTTCTTT.

This clonotype was seen a handful of times. The chain links TRBV20-1 to TRBJ2-1; 9 positions match TRBD2. The CDR3 sequence is 13 residues long. CDR1 and CDR2 from the germline V gene are DFQATT and SNEGSKA (reference sequence). Germline trimming cut 7 bases from V and 3 bases from J; bases unmatched to any gene: 4. In DNA, the CDR3 is TGCAGTGGACTAGCGGACTTCTACAATGAGCAGTTCTTC. Translation: CSGLADFYNEQFF.

The rearrangement joins TRBV18 to TRBJ2-3, with D perhaps matching TRBD2 (6 bases). The CDR3 is 14 amino acids. V was trimmed by 3 bases and J by 5 bases, leaving 12 bases between them. The V gene's germline CDR1 is KGHSH and CDR2 LQKENI. CDR3 sequence (DNA): TGTGCCAGCTCACCGGGGACTCAGGGAGATACGCAGTATTTT. It specifies CASSPGTQGDTQYF. The variable domain in full, completed from reference TRBV18 and TRBJ2-3, reads NAGVMQNPRHLVRRRGQEARLRCSPMKGHSHVYWYRQLPEEGLKFMVYLQKENIIDESGMPKERFSAEFPKEGPSILRIQQVVRGDSAAYFCASSPGTQGDTQYFGPGTRLTVL.

Only a few counts were recorded for this clonotype. The rearrangement links TRBV4-1 to TRBJ2-5; D tentatively fits TRBD1 or TRBD2 (6 bases each). The J call may be in error: the DNA end matches TRBJ2-7 better. This CDR3 has 16 residues. Germline lookup yields CDR1 MGHRA and CDR2 YSYEKL. CDR3 loop: CASSPTTGGLGVEQYF. The CDR3 DNA is TGCGCCAGCAGCCCAACGACAGGAGGGTTGGGGGTCGAGCAGTACTTC.

The V call is TRBV27, the J call TRBJ2-3; D tentatively reads TRBD1 or TRBD2 (6 bases each). Germline V lookup: CDR1 MNHEY, CDR2 SMNVEV (reference sequence). The V and J ends lost 3 bases and 2 bases respectively, with 12 bases between them. The CDR3 contains 15 residues. The CDR3 sequence is CASSLSGADTDTQYF. CDR3 sequence (DNA): TGTGCCAGCAGTTTGTCGGGGGCCGACACAGATACGCAGTATTTT.

This clonotype was seen more than once but under ten times. The chain recombines TRBV12-3 or TRBV12-4 with TRBJ2-1; no definite D call. Trimming removed 0 bases from V and 4 bases from J, with 10 bases in between. This CDR3 has 15 amino acids. The CDR3, as DNA: TGTGCCAGCAGTTTAGCGAGCCAAGCGTACAATGAGCAGTTCTTC. Encoded protein: CASSLASQAYNEQFF.

The table lists this clonotype with a count of one. The chain uses TRBV4-2 and TRBJ1-5; D perhaps matches TRBD1 (6 bases). CDR3 length: 15 amino acids. Germline CDR1 and CDR2: LGHNA and YNFKEQ. With 0 bases removed from V and 11 bases from J, the gap between germline ends came to 17 bases. The CDR3 is CASSQDLGGPLAQHF. Written as DNA, the CDR3 is TGTGCCAGCAGCCAAGATCTAGGGGGTCCTCTTGCCCAGCATTTT.

This clonotype was counted a few times. J is TRBJ1-1 and V is TRBV4-1; no reliable D call. V was pared by 0 bases and J by 8 bases, with 10 bases between. Germline lookup yields CDR1 MGHRA and CDR2 YSYEKL. The CDR3 is 13 residues long. The CDR3: CASSQEEGEEAFF. In DNA, the CDR3 is TGCGCCAGCAGCCAAGAAGAGGGCGAAGAAGCTTTCTTT.

The chain employs TRBV6-1 and TRBJ2-3, with 9 bases lining up with TRBD2. Per germline, CDR1 MNHNS and CDR2 SASEGT. The CDR3 sequence is 15 residues long. V shed 7 bases and J 3 bases; nucleotides not matched to a gene: 8. Here the CDR3 reads CASTALREGTDTQYF. CDR3 DNA: TGTGCCAGCACAGCTTTGCGGGAGGGGACAGATACGCAGTATTTT.

This rearrangement joins TRBV6-2 or TRBV6-3 to TRBJ2-1; D gene uncertain. The CDR3 consists of 12 residues. Germline V lookup: CDR1 MNHEY, CDR2 SVGEGT. The V and J ends lost 5 bases and 10 bases respectively, with 12 bases between them. In DNA form, the CDR3 reads TGTGCCAGCAGTACCATCCGACGGGAGCAGTTCTTC. This encodes CASSTIRREQFF.

This clonotype showed up many times. V gene TRBV6-6 combines with J gene TRBJ1-1; 7 nucleotides agree with TRBD1. Per the germline V gene, CDR1 is MNHNY and CDR2 is SVGAGI (reference sequence). V was clipped by 2 bases and J by 7 bases; unmatched bases: 10. CDR3 length: 15 amino acids. The CDR3 spells CASSYQGVSSVEAFF. CDR3 sequence (DNA): TGTGCCAGCAGTTACCAGGGGGTCTCTTCCGTTGAAGCTTTCTTT.

The V and J genes are TRBV20-1 and TRBJ2-7; the D is unclear. The germline V and J ends were trimmed by 1 base and 2 bases, with 21 bases remaining between them. CDR1 and CDR2 from the germline V gene are DFQATT and SNEGSKA (reference sequence). This CDR3 is 17 amino acids long. CDR3 sequence reads: CSARAPLQVESPYEQYF. CDR3 nucleotide sequence: TGCAGTGCTAGAGCCCCACTCCAGGTAGAGTCCCCCTACGAGCAGTACTTC.

The V gene is TRBV7-2, the J gene TRBJ1-2, with TRBD1 as a possible D gene (5 bases). This CDR3 has 15 amino acids. Trimming cost V 0 bases and J 5 bases, with 13 bases left between them. Germline V lookup: CDR1 SGHTA, CDR2 FQGNSA. The CDR3 DNA is TGTGCCAGCAGCTTAGCGGCGGGACGGGGATATGGCTACACCTTC. It encodes CASSLAAGRGYGYTF.

The CDR3 nucleotides read TGTGCCAGCAGCTCGAATAGGGGACTAGCGGGTGGTAATGAGCAGTTCTTC. Translation gives CASSSNRGLAGGNEQFF. The V gene is TRBV7-3, the J gene TRBJ2-1; 12 positions agree with TRBD2. Germline loops: CDR1 SGHTA, CDR2 FQGTGA. V trimming: 4 bases; J trimming: 7 bases; junction bases outside the gene matches: 11. This CDR3 spans 17 amino acids.